This passage covers 18 T cell receptor beta chains from one sample sequenced in a study of CXCR3-negative and CXCR3-positive naive CD8 T cells. Study findings and constraints: For CXCR3-positive naive cells, TRB CDR3s were more hydrophobic than those of CXCR3-negative naive cells.

Researchers prepared the TRB cDNA libraries using 5' RACE with UMI labels. One entry per CDR3 protein, without DNA, is what TCRdb gives after re-calling the 5' RACE reads. Its clone listing holds approximately 59,000 distinct CDR3 sequences. No antigen has been assigned to these receptors. Sequencing used naive CXCR3+ CD8+ T cells from blood. The sample's subset: CD45RO-CCR7+CD27+CD95- naive CD8+ T cells expressing CXCR3 (TNR3+). The receptors derive from a human donor in good health. Some clones in this sample may be carry-over from other donors' samples.

J is TRBJ2-3 and V is TRBV7-2; TCRdb proposes TRBD2, but this gene call is untestable without DNA. The V gene's germline CDR1 is SGHTA and CDR2 FQGNSA. CDR3 length equals 16 residues. The CDR3: CASSNMRLAVADTQYF.

This chain links TRBV27 with TRBJ2-2; TCRdb's assignment of TRBD1 cannot be checked, as there is no DNA. Germline values: CDR1 MNHEY, CDR2 SMNVEV (reference sequence). This CDR3 region has 13 residues. CDR3: CASSTGGIGELFF.

The CDR3 is CASSYGKYEQYF. The J gene is TRBJ2-7, the V gene TRBV6-5. CDR1 and CDR2 from the germline V gene are MNHEY and SVGAGI. CDR3 length: 12 amino acids.

This chain connects TRBV12-3 or TRBV12-4 to TRBJ2-5; TCRdb returns TRBD1, unconfirmable since there is no DNA. The CDR3 covers 13 residues. This chain's CDR3 is CASSRPGEETQYF.

The chain carries TRBV4-3 and TRBJ2-5; TCRdb designates TRBD2, a call that cannot be tested without DNA. CDR1 is LGHNA, CDR2 YSLEER, per germline. The CDR3 spans 16 residues. This chain's CDR3 is CASSQDGTSDQETQYF.

The chain is built from TRBV29-1 and TRBJ2-7; as DNA is missing, the TRBD1 call by TCRdb cannot be tested. Germline CDR1 reads SQVTM; CDR2 reads ANQGSEA. The CDR3 spans 16 residues. CDR3 sequence: CSVEEGDRGADYEQYF.

The rearrangement joins TRBV20-1 to TRBJ1-2; without DNA, the TCRdb call of TRBD1 cannot be checked. The CDR3 runs to 17 residues. Germline CDR1 is DFQATT and CDR2 is SNEGSKA (reference sequence). CDR3 sequence reads: CSARELPRDRGLPGYTF.

The chain recombines TRBV7-9 with TRBJ2-7. Looked up from germline, CDR1 is SEHNR and CDR2 is FQNEAQ (reference sequence). There are 14 residues in the CDR3. The CDR3 loop reads CASSSDTNYYEQYF.

V is TRBV6-5 and J is TRBJ2-7. The CDR3 has 13 amino acids. Germline V gene lookup returns CDR1 MNHEY and CDR2 SVGAGI. The CDR3 protein is CASSYGQTYEQYF.

This chain's CDR3 is CASSSPRGSGDTEAFF. The chain employs TRBV7-6 and TRBJ1-1; TCRdb outputs TRBD1, but without DNA this stays unchecked. The CDR3 is made up of 16 amino acids. Germline V gene sequence: CDR1 SGHVS, CDR2 FNYEAQ.

The rearrangement uses TRBV23-1 and TRBJ2-7; TCRdb gives TRBD1 as the D gene, but with no DNA this cannot be confirmed. TRBV23-1 is sorted into the ORF group, with uncertain function. This CDR3 comprises 17 residues. CDR3 region: CASSQHLGAGAIHEQYF.

V gene TRBV29-1 combines with J gene TRBJ2-7; TCRdb's D call of TRBD1 is untestable without DNA. The CDR3 runs 15 residues. Germline CDR1 SQVTM, CDR2 ANQGSEA. CDR3 in amino acids: CSVELRDREYYEQYF.

The chain couples TRBV20-1 to TRBJ2-3; checking the TCRdb D call of TRBD2 is not possible without DNA. From germline, CDR1 is DFQATT and CDR2 SNEGSKA (reference sequence). The CDR3 has 17 amino acids. Here the CDR3 reads CSAPPNIKRGAANTQYF.

This sequence joins TRBV5-1 and TRBJ2-4; no DNA is available, so the TRBD2 call from TCRdb remains unchecked. The length of the CDR3 is 15 residues. The germline V gene encodes CDR1 SGHRS and CDR2 YFSETQ. The CDR3: CASSFEGWEKNIQYF. The full variable domain, rest sourced from reference TRBV5-1 and TRBJ2-4, is KAGVTQTPRYLIKTRGQQVTLSCSPISGHRSVSWYQQTPGQGLQFLFEYFSETQRNKGNFPGRFSGRQFSNSRSEMNVSTLELGDSALYLCASSFEGWEKNIQYFGAGTRLSVL.

The chain uses TRBV6-5 and TRBJ2-1; absent DNA, TCRdb's TRBD2 call cannot be checked. The germline CDR1 and CDR2 sequences are MNHEY and SVGAGI. The CDR3 is 21 residues long. The CDR3 region is CASSRWWGLAGGYDSYNEQFF.

This rearrangement joins TRBV5-1 to TRBJ2-1. CDR1 and CDR2 (germline): SGHRS, YFSETQ. The CDR3 is made up of 11 amino acids. CDR3 protein: CASSLLAEQFF. Drawing the rest from reference TRBV5-1 and TRBJ2-1, the complete variable domain is KAGVTQTPRYLIKTRGQQVTLSCSPISGHRSVSWYQQTPGQGLQFLFEYFSETQRNKGNFPGRFSGRQFSNSRSEMNVSTLELGDSALYLCASSLLAEQFFGPGTRLTVL.

The genes are TRBV24-1 and TRBJ1-2. This CDR3 region has 17 residues. Germline loops: CDR1 KGHDR, CDR2 SFDVKD. CDR3 region: CATSDFRTVLGYYGYTF.

The V and J genes are TRBV7-8 and TRBJ2-3. Germline V CDR1 and CDR2: SGHVS, FQNEAQ. This CDR3 is built from 14 residues. The CDR3 is CASSFVVSTDTQYF.